This T cell receptor beta chain was captured by sequencing in a study of CD4 and CD8 cells across lung adenocarcinoma regions (dated by TCRdb to the late 2010s). Context from the whole study: To look at intratumor heterogeneity in the T cell receptor repertoire, the study compared tumor centers against tumor margins.

A remark on this clonotype: The antigen it binds to is not known. Per-nucleotide qualities are absent, and no much larger clonotype sits a single base away.

Library generation was performed with PCR. Reads for this sample came from a HiSeq X Ten. TCRdb redid the processing of the public reads, applying fastp at Q25 and MiXCR, and retained in-frame beta chains. Each record represents a unique CDR3 protein, reported with the most common genes and DNA among its rows. A total of some 10,000 distinct CDR3 sequences appear in this sample, more than 35% of them only once. Roughly 34% of the sample belongs to the ten largest clones. Donors were patients with localized lung adenocarcinoma, a subtype of non-small cell lung cancer. These samples came from the margins of localized lung adenocarcinomas. CD8+ T cells from tumor tissue were profiled separately from CD4+ T cells for TCR repertoire analysis. The sequence came from a male donor with lung adenocarcinoma. The CD4 and CD8 labels of this study may be unreliable. Specimen: CD8+ T cells from the margin of a lung tumor. The cell subset or site label for this specimen denotes: tumor margin region.

The DNA sequence reads TGCGCCAGCAGCTTGTATTCGGAGACCCAGTACTTC. This sequence encodes CASSLYSETQYF. The sequence links TRBV5-1 to TRBJ2-5; no D gene can be assigned with confidence. Reading the germline V gene gives CDR1 SGHRS and CDR2 YFSETQ. The junction shows trimming of 1 base on V and 5 bases on J, plus 6 bases between the germline ends. CDR3 length: 12 amino acids, cysteine to phenylalanine. CDR3 DNA only is kept here, 36 bases in frame from base 1. The entire variable domain, with the stretches around the CDR3 drawn from the reference TRBV5-1 and TRBJ2-5 proteins, is KAGVTQTPRYLIKTRGQQVTLSCSPISGHRSVSWYQQTPGQGLQFLFEYFSETQRNKGNFPGRFSGRQFSNSRSEMNVSTLELGDSALYLCASSLYSETQYFGPGTRLLVL.